This T cell receptor beta chain came from a study of long-term antiretroviral therapy in people with HIV. The study, taken as a whole, reports: Clonal populations expanded prior to ART predominated within the repertoire at all time points. Post-ART samples showed increased diversity that remained below transplant donor control levels.

CDR1 LNHDA and CDR2 SQIVND come from the germline V gene (reference sequence). The CDR3 runs 16 residues. Trimming cost V 2 bases and J 4 bases; bases outside gene matches: 8. Researchers report immunoSEQ v3.0 was run at survey level. Sequencing was performed with immunoSEQ multiplex PCR; in TCRdb, only in-frame clones are kept and a portion is missing. The sample shows about 29,000 clones, about 82% of them seen only once. About this clone itself: Its antigen remains unidentified.

The study used samples holding about 0.85-10 million cryopreserved PBMC before DNA extraction. J is TRBJ2-1 and V is TRBV19; 7 bases are a match to TRBD1. The sequencing used unsorted PBMCs, collected 3 years after starting antiretroviral therapy. The receptor was isolated from a man in his forties or fifties with HIV. CDR3 amino acids: CASSISGQELYNEQFF. The CDR3 DNA follows: TGTGCCAGTAGTATATCAGGACAGGAGCTATACAATGAGCAGTTCTTC.